This T cell receptor beta chain is from a study of monozygotic twins with inflammatory bowel disease. TCRdb reprocessed the 5' RACE reads; each CDR3 protein has one entry and no DNA is given. Recorded for this sample: about 440,000 distinct CDR3 sequences. CDR3 length: 11 residues. Germline lookup yields CDR1 LNHNV and CDR2 YYDKDF (reference sequence). The chain employs TRBV15 and TRBJ2-3. This TCR was sampled from a human donor with ulcerative colitis or Crohn's disease, or a healthy co-twin of an affected twin (not recorded which). The sample was blood. CDR3 residues: CATSEADTQYF.